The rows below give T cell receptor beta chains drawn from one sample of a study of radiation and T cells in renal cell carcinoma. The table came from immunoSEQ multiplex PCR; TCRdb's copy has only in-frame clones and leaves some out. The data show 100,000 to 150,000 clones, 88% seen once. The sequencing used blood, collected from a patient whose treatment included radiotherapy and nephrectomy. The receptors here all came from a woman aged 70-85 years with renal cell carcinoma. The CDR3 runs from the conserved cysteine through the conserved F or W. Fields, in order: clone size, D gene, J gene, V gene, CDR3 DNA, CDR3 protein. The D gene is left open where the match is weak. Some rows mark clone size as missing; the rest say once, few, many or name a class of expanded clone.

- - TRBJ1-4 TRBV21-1 TGTGCCAGCAGCAAAGGCGGCAGCGGAGTTGCAACTAATGAAAAACTGTTTTTT CASSKGGSGVATNEKLFF
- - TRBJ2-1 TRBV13 TGTGCCAGCAGCCCCCAGGACAATGAGCAGTTCTTC CASSPQDNEQFF
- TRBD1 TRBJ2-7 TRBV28 TGTGCCAGCAGCCCCAGGTATGGGACAGGGGTCTACGAGCAGTACTTC CASSPRYGTGVYEQYF
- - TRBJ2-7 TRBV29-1 TGCAGCGTTGTTTTGTCCTACGAGCAGTACTTC CSVVLSYEQYF
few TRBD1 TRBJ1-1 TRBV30 TGTGCCTGGAGTAAGGGGGCGGGCACTGAAGCTTTCTTT CAWSKGAGTEAFF
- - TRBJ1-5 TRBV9 TGTGCCAGCAGCACGGGACCCGGCGGCAATCAGCCCCAGCATTTT CASSTGPGGNQPQHF
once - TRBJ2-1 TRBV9 TGTGCCAGCAGCCCGCAGGGGCGGGGCGATGAGCAGTTCTTC CASSPQGRGDEQFF
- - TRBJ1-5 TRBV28 TGTGCCAGCAGGGGACTACGCAATCAGCCCCAGCATTTT CASRGLRNQPQHF
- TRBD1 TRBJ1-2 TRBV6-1 TGTGCCAGCAGTGGGGACAGGGGGAACCTTAACTATGGCTACACCTTC CASSGDRGNLNYGYTF
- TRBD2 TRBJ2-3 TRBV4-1 TGCGCCAGCAGCCAAGGACTAGCGGACCCAGATACGCAGTATTTT CASSQGLADPDTQYF
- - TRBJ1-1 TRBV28 TGTGCCAGCAGTTGGAGACCGGGAGGGGGAACTGAAGCTTTCTTT CASSWRPGGGTEAFF
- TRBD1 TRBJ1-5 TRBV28 TGTGCCAGCAGTTTACGGACAGGGGGCTTTCAGCCCCAGCATTTT CASSLRTGGFQPQHF
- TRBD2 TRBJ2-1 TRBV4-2 TGTGCCAGCAGCCAAGACTGGACTAGCGGGGTCAATGAGCAGTTCTTC CASSQDWTSGVNEQFF
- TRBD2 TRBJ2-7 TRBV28 TGTGCCACCCATCCTGCCTCTAGCGGGGGGTACTTC CATHPASSGGYF
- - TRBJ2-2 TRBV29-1 TGCAGCGCCATCGGGACGGTGAACACCGGGGAGCTGTTTTTT CSAIGTVNTGELFF
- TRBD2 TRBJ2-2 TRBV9 TGTGCCAGCACCCGGGGACTAGCTAACACCGGGGAGCTGTTTTTT CASTRGLANTGELFF
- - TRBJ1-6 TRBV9 TGTGCCAGCAGCGGAGCAGGGGAAACAAATTCACCCCTCCACTTT CASSGAGETNSPLHF
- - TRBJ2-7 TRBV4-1 TGCGCCAGCAGCCAACCTAAAGACGGGTCAAGCTCCTACGAGCAGTACTTC CASSQPKDGSSSYEQYF
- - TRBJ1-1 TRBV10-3 TGTGCCATCGGTACCCTCACAGGGCAGAGGAGCACTGAAGCTTTCTTT CAIGTLTGQRSTEAFF
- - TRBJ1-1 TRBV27 TGTGCCAGCAGGGGGCCATACACTGAAGCTTTCTTT CASRGPYTEAFF
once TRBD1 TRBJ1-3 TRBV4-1 TGCGCCAGCAGCCAAGGAGGGGCAGGGGGCTTAACTGGAAACACCATATATTTT CASSQGGAGGLTGNTIYF
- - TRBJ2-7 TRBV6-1 TGTGCCAGCAGTGAAGCGGCCGGTATCTCCTACGAGCAGTACTTC CASSEAAGISYEQYF
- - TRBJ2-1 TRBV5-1 TGCGCCAGCAGCTTATCAGGGGGGTCCTACAATGAGCAGTTCTTC CASSLSGGSYNEQFF
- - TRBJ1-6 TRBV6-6 TGTGCCAGCAACCGGCAGGGCCCCCCAGATAATTCACCCCTCCACTTT CASNRQGPPDNSPLHF
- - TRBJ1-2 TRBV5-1 TGCGCCAGCAGCTTGGCGGGGGGCGGAGGCTACACCTTC CASSLAGGGGYTF
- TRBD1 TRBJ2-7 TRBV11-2 TGTGCCAGCAGCCAGGGACAGGAATACTACGAGCAGTACTTC CASSQGQEYYEQYF
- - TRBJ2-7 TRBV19 TGTGCCAGTAGTATAGATGGAGGGGGCTCCTACGAGCAGTACTTC CASSIDGGGSYEQYF
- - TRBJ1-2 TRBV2 TGTGCCAGCAGTGAAATCAGGCCTGGCTACACCTTC CASSEIRPGYTF
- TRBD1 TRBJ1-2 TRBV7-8 TGTGCCAGCAGCTGGGACAGGGACTATGGCTACACCTTC CASSWDRDYGYTF
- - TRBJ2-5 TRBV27 TGTGCCAGCAGTCCCCAGGGTGTGGTCGCGCTGGAGACCCAGTACTTC CASSPQGVVALETQYF
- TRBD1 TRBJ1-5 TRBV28 TGTGCCAGCAGTCCCGGACAGGGGTTAGTGGTAAGCAATCAGCCCCAGCATTTT CASSPGQGLVVSNQPQHF